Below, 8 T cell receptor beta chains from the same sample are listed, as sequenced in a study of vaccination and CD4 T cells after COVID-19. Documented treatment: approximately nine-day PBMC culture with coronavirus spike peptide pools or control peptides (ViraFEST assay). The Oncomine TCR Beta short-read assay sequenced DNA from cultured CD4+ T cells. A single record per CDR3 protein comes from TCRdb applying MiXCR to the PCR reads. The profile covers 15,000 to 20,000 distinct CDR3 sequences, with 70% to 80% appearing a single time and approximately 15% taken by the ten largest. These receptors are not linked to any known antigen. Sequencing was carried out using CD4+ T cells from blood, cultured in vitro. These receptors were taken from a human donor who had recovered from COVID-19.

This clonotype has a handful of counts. In DNA, the CDR3 is TGTGCCAGCAGCTTGGGAGGGTTGACAGATACGCAGTATTTT. This codes for CASSLGGLTDTQYF. This sequence joins TRBV7-2 and TRBJ2-3; 7 bases are shared with TRBD2. The CDR3 consists of 14 residues. The trim removed 3 bases at V and 3 bases at J, leaving 3 bases unmatched. From germline, CDR1 is SGHTA and CDR2 FQGNSA.

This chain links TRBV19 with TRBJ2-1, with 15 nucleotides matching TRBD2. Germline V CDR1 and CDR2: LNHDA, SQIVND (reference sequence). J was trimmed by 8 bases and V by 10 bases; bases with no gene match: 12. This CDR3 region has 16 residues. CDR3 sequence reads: CATLNLGLAGGYEQFF. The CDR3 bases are TGTGCCACCCTTAACCTGGGACTAGCGGGAGGCTATGAGCAGTTCTTC.

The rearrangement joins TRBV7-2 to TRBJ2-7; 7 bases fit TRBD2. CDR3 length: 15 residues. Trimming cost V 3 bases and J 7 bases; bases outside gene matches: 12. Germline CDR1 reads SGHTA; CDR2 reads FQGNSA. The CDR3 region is CASSFTSDKLVEQYF. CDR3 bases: TGTGCCAGCAGCTTTACTAGCGATAAGCTAGTGGAGCAGTACTTC.

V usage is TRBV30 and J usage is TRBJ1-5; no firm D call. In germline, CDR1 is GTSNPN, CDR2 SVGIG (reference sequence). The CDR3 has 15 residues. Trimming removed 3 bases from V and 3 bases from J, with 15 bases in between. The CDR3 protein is CAWSGGNGVNQPQHF. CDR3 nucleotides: TGTGCCTGGAGCGGAGGGAACGGGGTCAATCAGCCCCAGCATTTT.

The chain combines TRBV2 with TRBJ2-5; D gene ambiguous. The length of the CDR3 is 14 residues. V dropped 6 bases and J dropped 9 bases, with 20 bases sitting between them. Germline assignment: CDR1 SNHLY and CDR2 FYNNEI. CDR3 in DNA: TGTGCCAGCAGCCCCTCGGGCCCAAGAGGAGCCCAGTACTTC. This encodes CASSPSGPRGAQYF.

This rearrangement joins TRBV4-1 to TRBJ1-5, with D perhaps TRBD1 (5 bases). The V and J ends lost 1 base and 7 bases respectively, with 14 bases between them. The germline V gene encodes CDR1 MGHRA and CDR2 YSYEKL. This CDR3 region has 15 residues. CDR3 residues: CASSQGLVGAQPQHF. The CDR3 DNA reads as TGCGCCAGCAGCCAAGGCCTCGTCGGGGCACAGCCCCAGCATTTT.

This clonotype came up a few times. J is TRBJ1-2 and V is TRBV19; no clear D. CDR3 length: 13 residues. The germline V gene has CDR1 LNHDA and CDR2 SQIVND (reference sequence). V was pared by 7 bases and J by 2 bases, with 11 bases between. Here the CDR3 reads CASNAGLNYGYTF. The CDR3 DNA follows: TGTGCCAGTAATGCAGGACTCAACTATGGCTACACCTTC. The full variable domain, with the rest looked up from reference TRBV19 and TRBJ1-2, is DGGITQSPKYLFRKEGQNVTLSCEQNLNHDAMYWYRQDPGQGLRLIYYSQIVNDFQKGDIAEGYSVSREKKESFPLTVTSAQKNPTAFYLCASNAGLNYGYTFGSGTRLTVV.

Written as DNA, the CDR3 is TGTGCCAGCAGCCACGGAGGGTTCGATACGCAGTATTTT. Protein product: CASSHGGFDTQYF. The rearrangement joins TRBV7-2 to TRBJ2-3, with a tentative D call TRBD2 (6 bases). This CDR3 region has 13 residues. From germline, CDR1 is SGHTA and CDR2 FQGNSA. The germline V and J ends were trimmed by 5 bases and 6 bases, with 12 bases remaining between them.